The clone carrying this T cell receptor (beta chain) was counted only a few times. No antigen is known for it. This specimen comes from a study of lymphopenia after photon versus proton radiotherapy. Whole-study results and caveats: Relative stability marked proton patients; photon patients lost diversity and naive cells. In patients who died, overall survival fell as post-nadir TCR diversity dropped more.

The CDR3 has 16 residues. The germline CDR1 and CDR2 sequences are LNHDA and SQIVND (reference sequence). With V trimmed by 4 bases and J by 6 bases, 10 bases remained unmatched. Sequencing used immunoSEQ multiplex PCR; TCRdb keeps in-frame clones, though not all of them. Of around 25,000 clones detected, about nine tenths appear once; the ten largest clones hold around 0.89%. The clonotype comes from a woman aged 45-60 years with cholangiocarcinoma. The sequences come from peripheral blood, collected from a patient treated with photon-based radiotherapy. The V gene is TRBV19, the J gene TRBJ2-1; 9 bases map to TRBD1. The CDR3 reads CASSRNRGLYFNEQFF. In DNA, the CDR3 is TGTGCCAGTAGTAGGAACAGGGGGCTCTACTTCAATGAGCAGTTCTTC.